A single sample gave rise to the 29 T cell receptor beta chains below, sequenced in a study of shared clonotypes between healthy human individuals. Sequencing was performed with immunoSEQ multiplex PCR; in TCRdb, only in-frame clones are kept and a portion is missing. The sample includes fewer than 3 million clones, around 90% of them seen just once. Sequencing used naive CD4+ T cells from PBMCs. Indicated subset: CD45RA+ positively selected. The source is a man younger than 30 in good health. Some clones in this sample may be carry-over from other donors' samples.

This CDR3 is CASSLRTGRGISYNEQFF. CDR3 DNA: TGTGCCAGCAGTTTGCGGACAGGCAGAGGGATTTCCTACAATGAGCAGTTCTTC. The genes are TRBV28 and TRBJ2-1; 7 bases agree with TRBD1. The CDR3 sequence is 18 residues long. The V gene end was trimmed by 3 bases and the J gene end by 1 base; junction bases not matched to a gene: 12. Germline V gives CDR1 MDHEN, CDR2 SYDVKM. Complete variable domain (other parts from reference TRBV28 and TRBJ2-1): DVKVTQSSRYLVKRTGEKVFLECVQDMDHENMFWYRQDPGLGLRLIYFSYDVKMKEKGDIPEGYSVSREKKERFSLILESASTNQTSMYLCASSLRTGRGISYNEQFFGPGTRLTVL.

The V and J genes are TRBV29-1 and TRBJ2-4; D ambiguous. The germline gives CDR1 SQVTM, CDR2 ANQGSEA. The CDR3 runs to 11 residues. V lost 6 bases, J lost 6 bases, and 9 bases lay in between. CDR3 DNA sequence: TGCAGCGTCCGCTACGCAAACATTCAGTACTTC. Translated, it gives CSVRYANIQYF.

The J gene is TRBJ1-1, the V gene TRBV20-1, with TRBD1 as a possible D gene (5 bases). Germline loops: CDR1 DFQATT, CDR2 SNEGSKA (reference sequence). This CDR3 comprises 11 residues. CDR3 nucleotides: TGCAGGTTTAGGGGGAACACTGAAGCTTTCTTT. Translating gives CRFRGNTEAFF.

The V call is TRBV11-3, the J call TRBJ2-2; 9 nucleotides match TRBD1. CDR1 and CDR2 from the germline V gene are SGHNT and YENEEA. This CDR3 comprises 15 residues. V was clipped by 5 bases and J by 2 bases; unmatched bases: 3. The chain's CDR3 is CASSTGGTNTGELFF. Here the CDR3 DNA reads TGTGCCAGCAGCACAGGGGGCACTAACACCGGGGAGCTGTTTTTT.

J is TRBJ2-3 and V is TRBV11-2, with D perhaps TRBD1 or TRBD2 (6 bases each). In germline, CDR1 is SGHAT, CDR2 FQNNGV. V shed 5 bases and J shed 5 bases, with 14 bases lying between them. CDR3 length equals 14 residues. This chain's CDR3 is CASSPGGGLDTQYF. The CDR3 nucleotides read TGTGCCAGCAGCCCCGGAGGGGGGCTAGATACGCAGTATTTT.

This sequence joins TRBV7-2 and TRBJ1-5, with D possibly matching TRBD1 (5 bases). The CDR3 covers 16 residues. Germline-derived CDR1 and CDR2 are SGHTA and FQGNSA. Trimming stripped 3 bases from V and 2 bases from J, with 14 bases between. CDR3 residues: CASSFSVRDGNQPQHF. The DNA for the CDR3 is TGTGCCAGCAGCTTTTCAGTCCGGGACGGCAATCAGCCCCAGCATTTT.

The chain has TRBV27 and TRBJ2-1; tentatively, D is TRBD2 (6 bases). With 8 bases removed from V and 0 bases from J, the gap between germline ends came to 14 bases. This CDR3 contains 15 residues. Germline-derived CDR1 and CDR2 are MNHEY and SMNVEV (reference sequence). CDR3 nucleotides: TGTGCCAGCGGCCGGTGGGAGGTCTCCTACAATGAGCAGTTCTTC. Amino acids: CASGRWEVSYNEQFF.

The chain recombines TRBV6-6 with TRBJ2-2, with a possible D match to TRBD2 (5 bases). Germline CDR1 reads MNHNY; CDR2 reads SVGAGI (reference sequence). V was cut by 10 bases and J by 1 base, with 13 bases left in between. The CDR3 is 14 amino acids. The CDR3 bases are TGTGCCACCCAACGGACTGGGAACACCGGGGAGCTGTTTTTT. Its protein product is CATQRTGNTGELFF.

CDR3 coding DNA: TGCGCCAGCAGCTGGAGCCCTAGCGGGAGGGCCCGGGTGGCAGATACGCAGTATTTT. Amino acid sequence: CASSWSPSGRARVADTQYF. This chain uses TRBV5-1 with TRBJ2-3; 12 nucleotides match TRBD2. The CDR3 consists of 19 residues. Germline loops: CDR1 SGHRS, CDR2 YFSETQ. V shed 3 bases and J 4 bases; nucleotides not matched to a gene: 15.

V is TRBV7-2 and J is TRBJ2-2, with D possibly being TRBD1 or TRBD2 (5 bases each). CDR3 length: 14 residues. Germline V gives CDR1 SGHTA, CDR2 FQGNSA. Trimming removed 4 bases from V and 6 bases from J, with 12 bases in between. CDR3 protein: CASSSISGPGELFF. The CDR3 nucleotides are TGTGCCAGCAGCTCCATCTCGGGACCCGGGGAGCTGTTTTTT.

This sequence joins TRBV11-3 and TRBJ2-7, with a possible D match to TRBD1 (5 bases). Deletions cut 1 base from V and 3 bases from J, with 10 bases between. The CDR3 extends over 14 amino acids. CDR1 and CDR2 from the germline V gene are SGHNT and YENEEA. The DNA of the CDR3 is TGTGCCAGCAGCTTAGGTGACAGAGTCTACGAGCAGTACTTC. Translated: CASSLGDRVYEQYF. Full variable domain (rest looked up from reference TRBV11-3 and TRBJ2-7): EAGVVQSPRYKIIEKKQPVAFWCNPISGHNTLYWYLQNLGQGPELLIRYENEEAVDDSQLPKDRFSAERLKGVDSTLKIQPAELGDSAVYLCASSLGDRVYEQYFGPGTRLTVT.

The chain is built from TRBV7-9 and TRBJ1-2; tentatively, D is TRBD1 (5 bases). The V and J ends lost 6 bases and 1 base respectively, with 9 bases between them. This CDR3 has 13 amino acids. Germline V gene sequence: CDR1 SEHNR, CDR2 FQNEAQ (reference sequence). The CDR3 DNA reads as TGTGCCAGCAGTATAGGGGTTAACTATGGCTACACCTTC. Translating gives CASSIGVNYGYTF. The full variable domain, in which reference TRBV7-9 and TRBJ1-2 provide the parts outside the CDR3, is DTGVSQNPRHKITKRGQNVTFRCDPISEHNRLYWYRQTLGQGPEFLTYFQNEAQLEKSRLLSDRFSAERPKGSFSTLEIQRTEQGDSAMYLCASSIGVNYGYTFGSGTRLTVV.

The chain combines TRBV10-3 with TRBJ2-7, with D perhaps being TRBD1 or TRBD2 (5 bases each). This CDR3 has 13 residues. The ends were cut back, 0 bases at V and 9 bases at J, with 12 bases in the middle. The germline gives CDR1 ENHRY, CDR2 SYGVKD. In nucleotides, the CDR3 is TGTGCCATCAGTGAGTCCGGGACCACCGGGCAGTACTTC. Amino acids: CAISESGTTGQYF.

This sequence joins TRBV28 and TRBJ2-7; TRBD1 matches 8 bases. The CDR3 spans 15 residues. The germline V gene has CDR1 MDHEN and CDR2 SYDVKM. J lost 2 bases, V lost 5 bases, and 8 bases had no gene match. This CDR3 reads CASSTRDRSAYEQYF. In DNA, the CDR3 is TGTGCCAGCAGTACCAGGGACAGGAGTGCCTACGAGCAGTACTTC.

This chain uses TRBV28 with TRBJ2-7, with D uncertain. This CDR3 is built from 13 residues. The germline V gene encodes CDR1 MDHEN and CDR2 SYDVKM. Trimming removed 4 bases at V and 3 bases at J, with 10 bases between. CDR3 protein: CASSSPAFYEQYF. The DNA for the CDR3 is TGTGCCAGCAGTTCCCCCGCCTTCTACGAGCAGTACTTC.

For the CDR3, the DNA is TGTGCCAGCTCACCAAGTCCTGGACTAGAGTCGTCAGATACGCAGTATTTT. Amino acids: CASSPSPGLESSDTQYF. The chain employs TRBV18 and TRBJ2-3; 7 bases map to TRBD2. CDR1 is KGHSH and CDR2 is LQKENI in the germline V gene. This CDR3 has 17 residues. J gave up 4 bases and V 2 bases, and 12 bases lay outside the gene matches.

The genes are TRBV30 and TRBJ2-7; D possibly matches TRBD1 or TRBD2 (5 bases each). This CDR3 is built from 15 residues. Trimming took 0 bases from V and 1 from J, leaving 13 bases between them. In germline, CDR1 is GTSNPN, CDR2 SVGIG (reference sequence). The DNA of the CDR3 is TGTGCCTGGAGTGTGGGGCAGGAGGTTTCCTACGAGCAGTACTTC. Amino acids: CAWSVGQEVSYEQYF. The whole variable domain, filled in from reference TRBV30 and TRBJ2-7, reads SQTIHQWPATLVQPVGSPLSLECTVEGTSNPNLYWYRQAAGRGLQLLFYSVGIGQISSEVPQNLSASRPQDRQFILSSKKLLLSDSGFYLCAWSVGQEVSYEQYFGPGTRLTVT.

The chain carries TRBV25-1 and TRBJ1-4; D is possibly TRBD1 (6 bases). Germline CDR1 MGHDK, CDR2 SYGVNS. V lost 6 bases and J lost 2, with 7 bases in between. The CDR3 has 13 residues. CDR3 sequence reads: CASRDRTNEKLFF. The CDR3 coding sequence is TGTGCCAGCAGAGACAGGACTAATGAAAAACTGTTTTTT.

The rearrangement joins TRBV5-1 to TRBJ2-5; D not certain. The CDR3 extends over 15 amino acids. Germline V gene data show CDR1 as SGHRS and CDR2 as YFSETQ. V lost 0 bases, J lost 3 bases, and 12 bases lay in between. The CDR3 protein is CASSLEGSAEETQYF. In DNA, the CDR3 is TGCGCCAGCAGCTTGGAGGGCAGCGCCGAAGAGACCCAGTACTTC.

The rearrangement links TRBV15 to TRBJ2-5; D assignment may be TRBD1 or TRBD2 (6 bases each). This CDR3 is built from 15 residues. CDR1 and CDR2 (germline): LNHNV, YYDKDF (reference sequence). The V end was cut by 0 bases, the J end by 5 bases, with 13 bases between. CDR3 amino acids: CATSRDGGLGETQYF. CDR3 bases: TGTGCCACCAGCAGAGATGGGGGGCTGGGGGAGACCCAGTACTTC.

About this clone itself: One end of the junction does not line up with germline, which may come from a read error. The J gene is TRBJ1-4, the V gene TRBV30, with D perhaps TRBD1 (5 bases). The CDR3 spans 13 residues. Per germline, CDR1 GTSNPN and CDR2 SVGIG (reference sequence). The CDR3 DNA reads TGTGCCTGGAGAGTACCCCCCCAGGGCGAATTAACCTTT. The encoded protein is CAWRVPPQGELTF.

The chain joins TRBV4-1 to TRBJ2-7, with 8 bases fitting TRBD2. CDR3 length: 16 amino acids. CDR1 and CDR2 from the germline V gene are MGHRA and YSYEKL. Losses at the gene ends were 4 bases for V and 4 bases for J; bases not matched to a gene: 12. CDR3 DNA: TGCGCCAGCAGCCTACATGGAGCGGGAGAACCGTACGAGCAGTACTTC. Translation: CASSLHGAGEPYEQYF.

In regard to this clone: Other DNA sequences in this specimen translate into the identical CDR3. The V call is TRBV11-2, the J call TRBJ2-2; D gene unclear. Trimming stripped 2 bases from V and 2 bases from J, with 3 bases between. CDR1 is SGHAT and CDR2 is FQNNGV in the germline V gene. This CDR3 region has 13 residues. CDR3 in DNA: TGTGCCAGCAGCTTAACCAACACCGGGGAGCTGTTTTTT. Amino acids: CASSLTNTGELFF. The variable domain in full, completed from reference TRBV11-2 and TRBJ2-2, reads EAGVAQSPRYKIIEKRQSVAFWCNPISGHATLYWYQQILGQGPKLLIQFQNNGVVDDSQLPKDRFSAERLKGVDSTLKIQPAKLEDSAVYLCASSLTNTGELFFGEGSRLTVL.

This clone was observed a few times. The rearrangement uses TRBV7-9 and TRBJ1-1, with D possibly TRBD1 on 5 matching bases. This CDR3 is 14 amino acids long. The V end was cut by 2 bases, the J end by 5 bases, with 12 bases between. CDR1 SEHNR and CDR2 FQNEAQ come from the germline V gene (reference sequence). The CDR3 loop reads CASSLPGVGTEAFF. The CDR3 bases are TGTGCCAGCAGCTTACCGGGGGTTGGGACTGAAGCTTTCTTT.

This rearrangement joins TRBV6-6 to TRBJ1-2; TRBD1 is a possible D gene (6 bases). Germline-derived CDR1 and CDR2 are MNHNY and SVGAGI (reference sequence). The CDR3 is 15 residues long. Trimming took off 6 bases at V and 8 bases at J, with 22 bases between the two ends. This CDR3 is CASSSGHFQKGGYTF. The CDR3 DNA is TGTGCCAGCAGCTCGGGACACTTTCAAAAGGGGGGCTACACCTTC.

This sequence joins TRBV7-2 and TRBJ1-2; 7 bases line up with TRBD1. The trim removed 5 bases at V and 8 bases at J, leaving 11 bases unmatched. The length of the CDR3 is 14 residues. Germline V gives CDR1 SGHTA, CDR2 FQGNSA. The CDR3 loop is CASSPRTGQWGYTF. The DNA for the CDR3 is TGTGCCAGCAGCCCCCGGACAGGACAGTGGGGCTACACCTTC. Combining the CDR3 with reference TRBV7-2 and TRBJ1-2 gives the whole variable domain GAGVSQSPSNKVTEKGKDVELRCDPISGHTALYWYRQSLGQGLEFLIYFQGNSAPDKSGLPSDRFSAERTGGSVSTLTIQRTQQEDSAVYLCASSPRTGQWGYTFGSGTRLTVV.

The chain couples TRBV29-1 to TRBJ2-5; perhaps TRBD1 as D (6 bases). Germline V CDR1 and CDR2: SQVTM, ANQGSEA. CDR3 size: 12 residues. The germline V and J ends were trimmed by 8 bases and 3 bases, with 13 bases remaining between them. DNA of the CDR3: TGCAGCACCCAGGGGTTGGAAGAGACCCAGTACTTC. This translates into CSTQGLEETQYF.

The rearrangement uses TRBV30 and TRBJ2-2, with D perhaps TRBD2 (6 bases). Germline values: CDR1 GTSNPN, CDR2 SVGIG (reference sequence). The CDR3 spans 15 residues. Trimming pared 0 bases from V and 7 bases from J, leaving 15 bases between. CDR3 protein: CAWSVPGDGGGELFF. CDR3 DNA: TGTGCCTGGAGTGTACCGGGAGATGGAGGCGGGGAGCTGTTTTTT. Based on the CDR3 plus reference TRBV30 and TRBJ2-2, the full variable domain is SQTIHQWPATLVQPVGSPLSLECTVEGTSNPNLYWYRQAAGRGLQLLFYSVGIGQISSEVPQNLSASRPQDRQFILSSKKLLLSDSGFYLCAWSVPGDGGGELFFGEGSRLTVL.

The chain carries TRBV7-2 and TRBJ1-1; D remains unclear. Germline lookup yields CDR1 SGHTA and CDR2 FQGNSA. This CDR3 has 14 amino acids. The V and J ends lost 1 base and 2 bases respectively, with 8 bases between them. CDR3 residues: CASSLGVTNTEAFF. CDR3 coding DNA: TGTGCCAGCAGCTTAGGGGTTACCAACACTGAAGCTTTCTTT. The entire variable domain, with the rest obtained from reference TRBV7-2 and TRBJ1-1, is as follows: GAGVSQSPSNKVTEKGKDVELRCDPISGHTALYWYRQSLGQGLEFLIYFQGNSAPDKSGLPSDRFSAERTGGSVSTLTIQRTQQEDSAVYLCASSLGVTNTEAFFGQGTRLTVV.